The sequence of this TCR beta chain was determined in a study of technical replicates of blood from several donors. Sequencing used immunoSEQ multiplex PCR; TCRdb keeps in-frame clones, though not all of them. This table holds tens of thousands of clones, roughly 94% found once. This CDR3 region has 13 residues. Per germline, CDR1 LGHNA and CDR2 YNFKEQ. Trimming pared 0 bases from V and 4 bases from J, leaving 6 bases between. V usage is TRBV4-2 and J usage is TRBJ1-2, with D perhaps TRBD1 (5 bases). The TCR comes from a human donor in good health. Sequencing was done on a sample of T cells isolated from PBMCs. Written as DNA, the CDR3 is TGTGCCAGCAGCCAAGATCAGGGCTATGGCTACACCTTC. Encoded protein: CASSQDQGYGYTF.